This TCR beta chain emerged from a study of OX40 agonist ivuxolimab in advanced cancers. Study background: Intravenous ivuxolimab at 0.01 to 10 mg/kg was given to patients every 2 weeks. Overall study results and limits: The study did not work out the antigen specificity of the expanded peripheral T cells. At doses 0.1 to 3.0 mg/kg, CD4+ and CD8+ clones expanded.

As for this clone: As yet, its antigen is unknown.

The timepoints at which blood was sampled were baseline, cycle 4 day 1, and cycle 7 day 1. The table came from immunoSEQ multiplex PCR; TCRdb's copy has only in-frame clones and leaves some out. The sample holds more than 40,000 clones, roughly 80% seen once. This TCR derives from an adult with an advanced solid tumor such as melanoma, head and neck, liver or kidney cancer. The sample consisted of CD4+ or CD8+ T cells sorted from blood, taken in a trial of the OX40 agonist ivuxolimab.

In nucleotides, the CDR3 is TGTGCCAGCAGACAGGGACAGGGGGCAAGTTATTCACCCCTCCACTTT. It yields the protein CASRQGQGASYSPLHF. The V gene is TRBV27, the J gene TRBJ1-6; 12 bases agree with TRBD1. CDR3 length: 16 residues. V dropped 6 bases and J dropped 8; count of bases not matched to a gene: 8. CDR1 is MNHEY, CDR2 SMNVEV, per germline (reference sequence).